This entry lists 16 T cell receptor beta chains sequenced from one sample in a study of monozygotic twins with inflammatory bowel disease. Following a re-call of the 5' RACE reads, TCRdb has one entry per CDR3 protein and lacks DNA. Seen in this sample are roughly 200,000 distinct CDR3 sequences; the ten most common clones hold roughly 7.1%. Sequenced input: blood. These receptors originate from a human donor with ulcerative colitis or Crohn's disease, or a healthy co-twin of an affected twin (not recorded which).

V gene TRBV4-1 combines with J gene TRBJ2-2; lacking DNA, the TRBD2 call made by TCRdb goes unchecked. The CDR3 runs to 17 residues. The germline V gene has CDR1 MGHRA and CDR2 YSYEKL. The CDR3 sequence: CASSQGGGTSRTGELFF.

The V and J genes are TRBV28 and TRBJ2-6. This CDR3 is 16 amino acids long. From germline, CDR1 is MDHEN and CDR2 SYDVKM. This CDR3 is CASSLGRYSGANVLTF.

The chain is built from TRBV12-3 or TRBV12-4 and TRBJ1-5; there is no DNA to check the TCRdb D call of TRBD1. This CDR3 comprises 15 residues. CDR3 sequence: CASSSGQGPNQPQHF.

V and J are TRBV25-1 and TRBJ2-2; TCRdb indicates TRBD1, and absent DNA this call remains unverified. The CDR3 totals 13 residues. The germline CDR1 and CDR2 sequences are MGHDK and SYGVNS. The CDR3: CASSAQGSGELFF.

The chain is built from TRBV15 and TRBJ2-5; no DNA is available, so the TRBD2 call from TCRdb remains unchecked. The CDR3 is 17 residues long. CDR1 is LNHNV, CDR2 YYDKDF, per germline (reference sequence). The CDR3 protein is CATSREGLAGGGETQYF.

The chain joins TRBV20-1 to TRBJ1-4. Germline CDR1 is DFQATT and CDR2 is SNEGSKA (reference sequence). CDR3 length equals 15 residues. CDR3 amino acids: CSAREPDGTNEKLFF.

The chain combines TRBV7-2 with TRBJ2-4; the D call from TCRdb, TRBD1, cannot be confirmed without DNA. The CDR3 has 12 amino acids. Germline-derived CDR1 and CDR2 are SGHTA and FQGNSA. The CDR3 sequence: CASSLGGDIQYF.

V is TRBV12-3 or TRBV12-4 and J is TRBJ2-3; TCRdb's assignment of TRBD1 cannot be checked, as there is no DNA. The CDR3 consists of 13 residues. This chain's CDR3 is CASSLGTLPTQYF.

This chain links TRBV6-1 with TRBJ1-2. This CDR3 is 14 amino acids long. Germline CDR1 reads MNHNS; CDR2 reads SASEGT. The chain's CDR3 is CAIREAAGNYGYTF.

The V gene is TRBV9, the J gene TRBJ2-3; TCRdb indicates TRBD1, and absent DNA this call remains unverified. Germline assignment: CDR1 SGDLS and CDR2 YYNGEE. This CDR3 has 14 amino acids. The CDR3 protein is CASSDDREADTQYF.

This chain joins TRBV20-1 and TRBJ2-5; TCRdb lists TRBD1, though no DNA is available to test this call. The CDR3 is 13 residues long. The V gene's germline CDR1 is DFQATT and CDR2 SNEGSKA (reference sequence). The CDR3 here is CSADGGIQETQYF.

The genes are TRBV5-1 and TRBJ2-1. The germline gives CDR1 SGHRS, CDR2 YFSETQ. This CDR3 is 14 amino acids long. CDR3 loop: CASSLGSSYNEQFF.

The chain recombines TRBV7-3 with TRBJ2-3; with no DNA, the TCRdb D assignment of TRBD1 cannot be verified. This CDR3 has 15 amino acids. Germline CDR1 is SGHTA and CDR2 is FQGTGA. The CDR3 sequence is CASSSQPGNTDTQYF.

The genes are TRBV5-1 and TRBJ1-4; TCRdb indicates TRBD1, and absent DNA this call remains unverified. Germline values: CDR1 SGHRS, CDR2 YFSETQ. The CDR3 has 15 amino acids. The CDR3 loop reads CASSLYGGTEEKLFF.

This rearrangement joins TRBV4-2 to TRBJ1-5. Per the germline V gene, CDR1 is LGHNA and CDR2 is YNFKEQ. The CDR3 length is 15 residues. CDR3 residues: CASSQDGFSNQPQHF.

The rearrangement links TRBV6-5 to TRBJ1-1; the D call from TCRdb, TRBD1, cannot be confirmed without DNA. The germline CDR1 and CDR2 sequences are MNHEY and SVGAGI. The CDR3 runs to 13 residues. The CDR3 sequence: CASSSSGAGQAFF.